The 10 T cell receptor beta chains given below trace back to one sample, sequenced in a study of blood T cell repertoires in COVID-19. Method: immunoSEQ multiplex PCR; TCRdb's copy keeps in-frame clones and lacks some. This table holds about 230,000 clones, roughly 80% found once. The sample was peripheral blood. The receptors originated from a woman aged 50 to 60 with acute or convalescent COVID-19.

V is TRBV2 and J is TRBJ2-7; 12 bases line up with TRBD2. Germline V gene data show CDR1 as SNHLY and CDR2 as FYNNEI. This CDR3 comprises 14 residues. V gave up 8 bases and J gave up 7 bases; unmatched junction bases: 9. DNA of the CDR3: TGTGCCAGCCTCCGGACTAGCGGGGACAAGGAGCAGTACTTC. Translated, it gives CASLRTSGDKEQYF.

The CDR3 loop is CASRRDRATRNYGYTF. CDR3 DNA sequence: TGTGCCAGTAGGAGGGACAGGGCCACCCGTAACTATGGCTACACCTTC. The chain employs TRBV19 and TRBJ1-2; 9 nucleotides line up with TRBD1. Germline V gives CDR1 LNHDA, CDR2 SQIVND (reference sequence). J gave up 1 base and V 6 bases, and 9 bases lay outside the gene matches. The CDR3 is 16 residues long.

The chain couples TRBV7-9 to TRBJ1-4, with D hard to call. V was clipped by 5 bases and J by 3 bases, with 13 bases between them. Germline lookup yields CDR1 SEHNR and CDR2 FQNEAQ (reference sequence). The CDR3 has 15 residues. The CDR3 region is CASSTRDEANEKLFF. For the CDR3, the DNA is TGTGCCAGCAGCACGCGGGATGAAGCTAATGAAAAACTGTTTTTT.

This chain joins TRBV24-1 and TRBJ2-1, with D tentatively TRBD2 (5 bases). CDR1 and CDR2 from the germline V gene are KGHDR and SFDVKD. The CDR3 totals 16 residues. V was pared by 1 base and J by 7 bases, with 16 bases between. Here the CDR3 DNA reads TGTGCCACCAGTGATTTTGTTACCACTAGTCTGAATGAGCAGTTCTTC. Residues: CATSDFVTTSLNEQFF.

The chain has TRBV5-5 and TRBJ1-4; D ambiguous. V shed 0 bases and J shed 1 base, with 16 bases lying between them. Germline loops: CDR1 SGHKS, CDR2 YYEKEE (reference sequence). This CDR3 has 18 residues. CDR3 nucleotides: TGTGCCAGCAGCTTGGGTCCGGTCTCTGATGGAACTAATGAAAAACTGTTTTTT. Translating it yields CASSLGPVSDGTNEKLFF.

The chain has TRBV2 and TRBJ1-6; TRBD1 aligns across 7 bases. The CDR3 loop spans 17 amino acids. V was clipped by 3 bases and J by 0 bases; unmatched bases: 5. Germline assignment: CDR1 SNHLY and CDR2 FYNNEI. The CDR3 DNA sequence: TGTGCCAGCAGTGAGTCGGGGACAGTCTCCTATAATTCACCCCTCCACTTT. Its protein product is CASSESGTVSYNSPLHF.

This clone was seen a single time. The rearrangement uses TRBV9 and TRBJ1-3; D is uncertain. V was clipped by 2 bases and J by 8 bases, with 8 bases between them. From germline, CDR1 is SGDLS and CDR2 YYNGEE. CDR3 length: 12 amino acids. The CDR3 loop is CASSVDGDTIYF. CDR3 bases: TGTGCCAGCAGCGTCGACGGGGACACCATATATTTT.

The rearrangement links TRBV6-2 or TRBV6-3 to TRBJ2-7, with D maybe TRBD1 (6 bases). This CDR3 is 13 amino acids long. V was pared by 5 bases and J by 2 bases, with 10 bases between. Germline-derived CDR1 and CDR2 are MNHEY and SVGEGT. The CDR3, as DNA: TGTGCCAGCAGTAGGACAGAGCCCTACGAGCAGTACTTC. Its translation is CASSRTEPYEQYF.

The chain has TRBV6-5 and TRBJ2-3; D ambiguous. The germline V gene encodes CDR1 MNHEY and CDR2 SVGAGI. The CDR3 is made up of 14 amino acids. V lost 7 bases, J lost 0 bases, and 11 bases lay in between. The CDR3 DNA reads TGTGCCAGCAAACGGTCTTATAGCACAGATACGCAGTATTTT. Encoded protein: CASKRSYSTDTQYF.

V is TRBV29-1 and J is TRBJ2-1, with 8 bases matching TRBD2. CDR3 length: 15 amino acids. The V gene's germline CDR1 is SQVTM and CDR2 ANQGSEA. The V and J ends lost 6 bases and 0 bases, in that order; junction bases with no gene match: 7. The CDR3 region is CSVHSGTRSYNEQFF. The CDR3 nucleotides are TGCAGCGTACATAGCGGGACCCGCTCCTACAATGAGCAGTTCTTC.